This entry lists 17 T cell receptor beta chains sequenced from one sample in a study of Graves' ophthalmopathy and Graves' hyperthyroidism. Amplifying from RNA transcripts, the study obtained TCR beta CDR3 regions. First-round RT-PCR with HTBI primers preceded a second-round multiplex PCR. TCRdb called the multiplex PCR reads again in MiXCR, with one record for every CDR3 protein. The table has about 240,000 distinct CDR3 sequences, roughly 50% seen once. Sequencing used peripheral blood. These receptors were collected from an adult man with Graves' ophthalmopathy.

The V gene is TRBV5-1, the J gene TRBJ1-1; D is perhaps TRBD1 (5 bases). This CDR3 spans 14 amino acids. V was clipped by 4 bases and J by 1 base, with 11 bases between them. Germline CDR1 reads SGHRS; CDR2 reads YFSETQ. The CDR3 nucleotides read TGCGCCAGCAGCATAGGACACGGGAACACTGAAGCTTTCTTT. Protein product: CASSIGHGNTEAFF. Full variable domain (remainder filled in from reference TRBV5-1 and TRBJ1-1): KAGVTQTPRYLIKTRGQQVTLSCSPISGHRSVSWYQQTPGQGLQFLFEYFSETQRNKGNFPGRFSGRQFSNSRSEMNVSTLELGDSALYLCASSIGHGNTEAFFGQGTRLTVV.

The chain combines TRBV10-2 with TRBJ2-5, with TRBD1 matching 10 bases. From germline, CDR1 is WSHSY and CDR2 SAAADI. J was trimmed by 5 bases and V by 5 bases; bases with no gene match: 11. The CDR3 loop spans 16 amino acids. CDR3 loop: CASSTPGQGHSETQYF. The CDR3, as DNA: TGCGCCAGCAGTACTCCGGGACAGGGGCATTCGGAGACCCAGTACTTC.

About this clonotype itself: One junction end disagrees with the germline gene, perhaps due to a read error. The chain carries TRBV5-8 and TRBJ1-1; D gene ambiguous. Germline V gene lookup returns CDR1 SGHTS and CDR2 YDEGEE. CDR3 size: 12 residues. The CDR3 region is CAGSERGLVAFF. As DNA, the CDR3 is TGTGCCGGCAGTGAGCGGGGATTAGTAGCTTTCTTT.

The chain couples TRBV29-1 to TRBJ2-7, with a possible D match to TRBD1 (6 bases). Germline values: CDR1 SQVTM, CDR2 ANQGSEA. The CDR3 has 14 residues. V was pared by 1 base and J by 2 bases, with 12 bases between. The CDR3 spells CSVEGQGLTYEQYF. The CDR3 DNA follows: TGCAGCGTTGAAGGGCAGGGGTTGACCTACGAGCAGTACTTC.

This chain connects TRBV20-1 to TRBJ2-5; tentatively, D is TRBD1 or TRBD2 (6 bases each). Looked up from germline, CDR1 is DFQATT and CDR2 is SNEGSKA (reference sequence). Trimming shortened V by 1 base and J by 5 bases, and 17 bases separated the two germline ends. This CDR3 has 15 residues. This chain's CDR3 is CSARGPHRAGETQYF. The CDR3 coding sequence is TGCAGTGCTAGAGGTCCGCACAGGGCGGGGGAGACCCAGTACTTC.

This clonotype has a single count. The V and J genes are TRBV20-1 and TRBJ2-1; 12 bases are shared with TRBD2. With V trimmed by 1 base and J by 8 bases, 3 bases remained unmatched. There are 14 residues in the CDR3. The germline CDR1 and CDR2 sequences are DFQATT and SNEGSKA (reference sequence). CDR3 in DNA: TGCAGTGCTAGAGGGCTAGCGGGGGGGGATGAGCAGTTCTTC. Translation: CSARGLAGGDEQFF.

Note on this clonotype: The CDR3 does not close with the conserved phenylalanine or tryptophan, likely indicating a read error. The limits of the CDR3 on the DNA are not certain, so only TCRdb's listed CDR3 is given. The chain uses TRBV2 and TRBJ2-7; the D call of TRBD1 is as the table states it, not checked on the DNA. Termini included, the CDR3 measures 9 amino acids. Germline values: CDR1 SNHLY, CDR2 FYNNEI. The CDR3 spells CASSGQLNT.

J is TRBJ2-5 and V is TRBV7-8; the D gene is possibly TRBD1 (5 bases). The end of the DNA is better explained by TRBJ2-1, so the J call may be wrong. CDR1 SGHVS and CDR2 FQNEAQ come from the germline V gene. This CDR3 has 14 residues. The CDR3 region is CASSPVRVRNEQFF. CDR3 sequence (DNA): TGTGCCAGCAGCCCGGTCAGGGTGAGGAATGAGCAGTTCTTC.

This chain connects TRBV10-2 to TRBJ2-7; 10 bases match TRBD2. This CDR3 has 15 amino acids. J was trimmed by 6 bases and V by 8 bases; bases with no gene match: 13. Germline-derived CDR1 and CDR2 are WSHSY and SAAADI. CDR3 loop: CASGQSGGATGEQYF. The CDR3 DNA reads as TGCGCCAGCGGCCAAAGCGGGGGGGCGACCGGCGAGCAGTACTTC.

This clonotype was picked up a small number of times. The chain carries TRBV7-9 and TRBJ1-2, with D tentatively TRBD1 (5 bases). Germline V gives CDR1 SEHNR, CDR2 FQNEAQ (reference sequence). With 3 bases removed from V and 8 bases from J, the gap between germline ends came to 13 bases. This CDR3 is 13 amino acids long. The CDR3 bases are TGTGCCAGCAGCTTTGGGGCGGGGGACGGCTACACCTTC. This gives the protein CASSFGAGDGYTF. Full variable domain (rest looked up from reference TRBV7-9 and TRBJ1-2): DTGVSQNPRHKITKRGQNVTFRCDPISEHNRLYWYRQTLGQGPEFLTYFQNEAQLEKSRLLSDRFSAERPKGSFSTLEIQRTEQGDSAMYLCASSFGAGDGYTFGSGTRLTVV.

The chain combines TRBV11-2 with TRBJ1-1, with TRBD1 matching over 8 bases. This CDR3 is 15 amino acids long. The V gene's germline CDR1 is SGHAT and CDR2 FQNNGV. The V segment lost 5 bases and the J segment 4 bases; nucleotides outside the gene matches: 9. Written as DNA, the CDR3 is TGTGCCAGCAGCACCCCCGGGACAGGTATCACTGAAGCTTTCTTT. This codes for CASSTPGTGITEAFF.

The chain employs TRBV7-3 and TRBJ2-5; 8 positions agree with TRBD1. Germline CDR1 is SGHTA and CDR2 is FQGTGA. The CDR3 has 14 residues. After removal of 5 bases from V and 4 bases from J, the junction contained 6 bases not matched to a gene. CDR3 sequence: CASSPDRGAETQYF. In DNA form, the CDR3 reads TGTGCCAGCAGCCCTGACAGGGGAGCAGAGACCCAGTACTTC.

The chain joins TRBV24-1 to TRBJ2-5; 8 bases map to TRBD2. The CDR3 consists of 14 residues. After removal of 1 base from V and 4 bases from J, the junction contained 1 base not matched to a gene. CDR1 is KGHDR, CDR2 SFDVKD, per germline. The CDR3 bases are TGTGCCACCAGTGATTTACGGGGGGGAGAGACCCAGTACTTC. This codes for CATSDLRGGETQYF.

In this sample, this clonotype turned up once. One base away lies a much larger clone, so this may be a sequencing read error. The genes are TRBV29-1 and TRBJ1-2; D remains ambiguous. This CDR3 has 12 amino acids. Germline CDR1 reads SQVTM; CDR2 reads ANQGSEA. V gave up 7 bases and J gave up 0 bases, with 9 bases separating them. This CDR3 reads CSAYRANYGYTF. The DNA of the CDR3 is TGCAGCGCTTATAGAGCTAACTATGGCTACACCTTC.

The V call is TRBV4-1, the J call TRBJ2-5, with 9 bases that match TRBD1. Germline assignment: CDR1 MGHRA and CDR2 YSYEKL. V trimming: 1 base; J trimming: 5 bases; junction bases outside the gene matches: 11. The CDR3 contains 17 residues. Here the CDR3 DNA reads TGCGCCAGCAGCCAAGGGCGGGGCGGACAGGGGCGGGAGACCCAGTACTTC. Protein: CASSQGRGGQGRETQYF.

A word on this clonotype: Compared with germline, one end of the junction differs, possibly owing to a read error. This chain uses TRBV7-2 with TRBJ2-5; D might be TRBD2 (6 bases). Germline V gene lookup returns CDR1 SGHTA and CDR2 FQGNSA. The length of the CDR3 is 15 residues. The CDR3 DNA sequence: TGTGCCAGCGGCTTAGCGGTCACACATGAATGGCACCAGTACTTC. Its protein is CASGLAVTHEWHQYF. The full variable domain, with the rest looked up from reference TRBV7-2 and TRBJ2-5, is GAGVSQSPSNKVTEKGKDVELRCDPISGHTALYWYRQSLGQGLEFLIYFQGNSAPDKSGLPSDRFSAERTGGSVSTLTIQRTQQEDSAVYLCASGLAVTHEWHQYFGPGTRLLVL.

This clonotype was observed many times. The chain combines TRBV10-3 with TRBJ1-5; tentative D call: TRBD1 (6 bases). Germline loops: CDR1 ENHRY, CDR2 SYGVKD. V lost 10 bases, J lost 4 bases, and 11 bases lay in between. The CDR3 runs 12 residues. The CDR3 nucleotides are TGTGCCACTAGACAGGAGAATCAGCCCCAGCATTTT. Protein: CATRQENQPQHF.